This TCR beta chain was identified during a study of chemoradiotherapy in HPV16-positive cancers (dated by TCRdb to between 2021 and 2023). A note on the overall study: Functional T-cell assays on cells from a couple of HPV16-positive patients defined candidate HPV-specific T-cell clones and common TCR motifs. The study asked whether T-cell immunity to the HPV oncoproteins E6 and E7 changes during chemoradiotherapy and whether this immunity affects survival. Next, the candidate HPV-specific TCRs and motifs were followed in TCR repertoires from around 90 patients with HPV-related cancers.

As regards this clone: This receptor's antigen is unknown. Base-call qualities are not available, and no considerably larger clone is one nucleotide away.

The library came from the immunoSEQ multiplex PCR assay. Drawn from immuneACCESS, this table holds only the in-frame rearrangements with V and J called that TCRdb kept. Clones are partly lost; checked studies trace under half to an unresolved V gene and leave the rest unexplained. This sample has 19,000 or so clones in its table, and roughly 90% of those were observed once. The ten largest clones take up 13% to 15% of the sample. Repertoires were sampled multiple times during chemoradiotherapy, which allowed clonal expansion in the tumor microenvironment to be followed. General conclusions and limits of the study: Expansion of candidate HPV-specific clones and E7-related TCR motifs was observed in the tumor microenvironment during treatment, whereas no such expansion was observed for non-HPV-specific T cells. Only two HPV16-positive patients were used to derive the functional definition of HPV-specific T cells, and the survival association was reported for HPV16-positive patients. In HPV16-positive patients, expansion of HPV-responsive T cells during chemoradiotherapy was associated with improved recurrence-free survival.

The sequences come from blood, collected from a patient who underwent chemoradiotherapy. The origin of this receptor is a human donor with HPV-associated anogenital cancer.

The nucleotide sequence reads TGTGCCAGCAGCTCTGCAACAGGGGGTAGAGATACGCAGTATTTT. This yields the protein CASSSATGGRDTQYF. This chain joins TRBV7-9 to TRBJ2-3, with 8 bases aligning to TRBD1. V loses 4 bases at its end and J loses 5 bases; junction bases beyond the gene matches: 8. Its CDR3 holds 15 amino acids, cysteine through phenylalanine. This entry keeps only the CDR3 DNA: 45 bases, framed from base 1. CDR1 and CDR2 were assigned from the germline V gene (reference sequence) as SEHNR and FQNEAQ.